The 27 T cell receptor beta chains reported below all come from one sample, sequenced in a study of CD8+ T cells in alopecia areata. Following RNA extraction, reverse transcription yielded cDNA that acted as the sequencing template. The protocol was immunoSEQ multiplex PCR, while the TCRdb copy is restricted to in-frame clones and leaves out a portion. Of more than 95,000 clones in the sample, roughly half were seen once. Sequencing input: CD4+ T cells sorted from blood. These receptors were collected from a human donor in good health.

The gene calls are TRBV7-2 and TRBJ2-2; TRBD2 agrees at 8 bases. The length of the CDR3 is 15 residues. Trimming removed 5 bases from V and 4 bases from J; junction bases left unmatched: 6. CDR1 is SGHTA, CDR2 FQGNSA, per germline. CDR3 loop: CASSPRTSPTGELFF. DNA of the CDR3: TGTGCCAGCAGCCCAAGGACTAGCCCCACCGGGGAGCTGTTTTTT.

The chain employs TRBV5-4 and TRBJ2-3, with 14 bases aligning to TRBD2. The CDR3 contains 16 residues. Per germline, CDR1 SGHNT and CDR2 YYREEE (reference sequence). V was pared by 4 bases and J by 6 bases, with 7 bases of the junction left unmatched. This CDR3 is CASSVGTSGGYDTQYF. The DNA of the CDR3 is TGTGCCAGCAGCGTAGGGACTAGCGGGGGATACGATACGCAGTATTTT.

This sequence joins TRBV29-1 and TRBJ2-7; a possible D gene is TRBD1 (6 bases). The CDR3 extends over 13 amino acids. Germline V gene data show CDR1 as SQVTM and CDR2 as ANQGSEA. V lost 5 bases to trimming and J lost 4 bases, with 15 bases between them. Here the CDR3 reads CSVSTGALYEQYF. The CDR3 DNA is TGCAGCGTTTCGACAGGAGCCCTATACGAGCAGTACTTC.

This chain joins TRBV4-2 and TRBJ2-7; D uncertain. Germline lookup yields CDR1 LGHNA and CDR2 YNFKEQ. The V gene lost 0 bases and the J gene lost 6 bases, with 12 bases spanning the gap. This CDR3 region has 14 residues. This CDR3 is CASSQDLVLREQYF. CDR3 coding DNA: TGTGCCAGCAGCCAAGATTTAGTCCTGCGCGAGCAGTACTTC.

V and J are TRBV5-1 and TRBJ2-5, with D tentatively TRBD1 (5 bases). The CDR3 spans 15 residues. V lost 4 bases and J lost 2, with 15 bases in between. Germline V CDR1 and CDR2: SGHRS, YFSETQ. The CDR3, as DNA: TGCGCCAGCAGCCCTGGTGCAGGGCGACAAGAGACCCAGTACTTC. It specifies CASSPGAGRQETQYF.

This rearrangement joins TRBV9 to TRBJ2-5; the D gene is possibly TRBD1 (5 bases). From germline, CDR1 is SGDLS and CDR2 YYNGEE. Trimming stripped 7 bases from V and 4 bases from J, with 17 bases between. There are 14 residues in the CDR3. As DNA, the CDR3 is TGTGCCAGCGGCGCCGGACACCAAGTAGAGACCCAGTACTTC. The encoded protein is CASGAGHQVETQYF. Using reference TRBV9 and TRBJ2-5 for the parts outside the CDR3, the full variable domain is DSGVTQTPKHLITATGQRVTLRCSPRSGDLSVYWYQQSLDQGLQFLIQYYNGEERAKGNILERFSAQQFPDLHSELNLSSLELGDSALYFCASGAGHQVETQYFGPGTRLLVL.

The gene calls are TRBV29-1 and TRBJ1-1; D is unclear. Germline V gene lookup returns CDR1 SQVTM and CDR2 ANQGSEA. V lost 4 bases to trimming and J lost 0 bases, with 15 bases between them. The CDR3 is made up of 15 amino acids. The CDR3 bases are TGCAGCGTTGCCCCCTTAAGGTTGGTGAACACTGAAGCTTTCTTT. Protein product: CSVAPLRLVNTEAFF.

The chain combines TRBV7-2 with TRBJ1-5; D may be TRBD1 (5 bases). V dropped 6 bases and J dropped 3 bases, with 9 bases sitting between them. This CDR3 comprises 13 residues. The germline gives CDR1 SGHTA, CDR2 FQGNSA. This chain's CDR3 is CASSTGYNQPQHF. The CDR3 region has the DNA TGTGCCAGCAGTACAGGATACAATCAGCCCCAGCATTTT.

V is TRBV6-5 and J is TRBJ2-1, with a possible D match to TRBD2 (5 bases). The germline V gene has CDR1 MNHEY and CDR2 SVGAGI. The V and J ends lost 2 bases and 6 bases respectively, with 11 bases between them. The length of the CDR3 is 14 residues. This chain's CDR3 is CASSYRRGSNEQFF. As DNA, the CDR3 is TGTGCCAGCAGTTACCGCCGCGGGTCCAATGAGCAGTTCTTC.

The rearrangement joins TRBV28 to TRBJ2-7; the match to TRBD1 covers 9 bases. Per germline, CDR1 MDHEN and CDR2 SYDVKM. V lost 5 bases and J lost 2; bases outside the gene matches: 10. The CDR3 runs to 16 residues. The CDR3 loop is CASSPHPGQGPYEQYF. The DNA of the CDR3 is TGTGCCAGCAGTCCTCACCCGGGACAGGGACCCTACGAGCAGTACTTC.

In this sample, this clone turned up a few times. V is TRBV29-1 and J is TRBJ1-2; 7 nucleotides line up with TRBD1. The CDR3 has 13 amino acids. Germline V gene data show CDR1 as SQVTM and CDR2 as ANQGSEA. With 6 bases clipped from V and 6 bases from J, the junction kept 10 bases outside the gene matches. CDR3 in amino acids: CSVRMGQYNGYTF. The CDR3 DNA reads TGCAGCGTCCGAATGGGACAGTACAATGGCTACACCTTC.

V is TRBV25-1 and J is TRBJ1-2; D is undetermined. Trimming took off 2 bases at V and 5 bases at J, with 12 bases between the two ends. Germline CDR1 and CDR2: MGHDK and SYGVNS. This CDR3 has 14 amino acids. The CDR3 reads CASSEVADLYGYTF. As DNA, the CDR3 is TGTGCCAGCAGTGAAGTGGCGGATCTTTATGGCTACACCTTC.

The rearrangement joins TRBV7-9 to TRBJ2-3, with TRBD1 matching 8 bases. Trimming cost V 3 bases and J 3 bases; bases outside gene matches: 5. The CDR3 length is 15 residues. Germline CDR1 is SEHNR and CDR2 is FQNEAQ (reference sequence). The CDR3 reads CASSFYRGSTDTQYF. The CDR3 bases are TGTGCCAGCAGCTTCTACAGGGGGAGTACAGATACGCAGTATTTT.

This clone has only a few counts. This chain uses TRBV5-1 with TRBJ1-1, with 10 bases that match TRBD1. The CDR3 has 16 residues. Unmatched junction bases numbered 10, after V lost 4 bases and J lost 4 bases. Germline lookup yields CDR1 SGHRS and CDR2 YFSETQ. CDR3 sequence: CASSGRQGAPGTEAFF. The CDR3 DNA reads TGCGCCAGCAGCGGTAGACAGGGGGCGCCGGGCACTGAAGCTTTCTTT. Full variable domain (rest looked up from reference TRBV5-1 and TRBJ1-1): KAGVTQTPRYLIKTRGQQVTLSCSPISGHRSVSWYQQTPGQGLQFLFEYFSETQRNKGNFPGRFSGRQFSNSRSEMNVSTLELGDSALYLCASSGRQGAPGTEAFFGQGTRLTVV.

This clone has a handful of counts. The rearrangement joins TRBV7-2 to TRBJ1-6; 7 bases match TRBD1. J was trimmed by 7 bases and V by 5 bases; bases with no gene match: 5. CDR3 length equals 14 residues. Germline CDR1 SGHTA, CDR2 FQGNSA. CDR3 in DNA: TGTGCCAGCAGCATGGGACAGAGGAATTCACCCCTCCACTTT. It specifies CASSMGQRNSPLHF.

The chain is built from TRBV29-1 and TRBJ1-1; unclear D gene. Germline assignment: CDR1 SQVTM and CDR2 ANQGSEA. This CDR3 has 13 residues. V lost 7 bases and J 0 bases, leaving 12 bases between the germline ends. CDR3 in DNA: TGCAGCGCAGCCCCCCAGGTGAACACTGAAGCTTTCTTT. Translation gives CSAAPQVNTEAFF.

The J gene is TRBJ2-2, the V gene TRBV4-1, with 10 bases that match TRBD2. CDR3 size: 17 residues. The trim removed 0 bases at V and 5 bases at J, leaving 6 bases unmatched. Germline V gives CDR1 MGHRA, CDR2 YSYEKL. The CDR3 bases are TGCGCCAGCAGCCAAGAGGGGGGACTAGCGCGAACCGGGGAGCTGTTTTTT. This translates into CASSQEGGLARTGELFF.

The gene calls are TRBV29-1 and TRBJ1-4, with a tentative D call TRBD1 (5 bases). Per germline, CDR1 SQVTM and CDR2 ANQGSEA. Trimming left V 7 bases short and J 8 bases short, with 14 bases between. The CDR3 is 12 amino acids. The CDR3 coding sequence is TGCAGCGCCTGGAGGGGTGGAGAAAAACTGTTTTTT. Amino acids: CSAWRGGEKLFF.

The genes are TRBV7-9 and TRBJ2-7; 9 nucleotides line up with TRBD1. Germline loops: CDR1 SEHNR, CDR2 FQNEAQ (reference sequence). Losses at the gene ends were 6 bases for V and 7 bases for J; bases not matched to a gene: 19. The length of the CDR3 is 17 residues. The CDR3 sequence is CASSRTGDSQKWREQYF. DNA of the CDR3: TGTGCCAGCAGTCGGACAGGGGACAGCCAGAAGTGGAGGGAGCAGTACTTC. The entire variable domain, with the rest obtained from reference TRBV7-9 and TRBJ2-7, is as follows: DTGVSQNPRHKITKRGQNVTFRCDPISEHNRLYWYRQTLGQGPEFLTYFQNEAQLEKSRLLSDRFSAERPKGSFSTLEIQRTEQGDSAMYLCASSRTGDSQKWREQYFGPGTRLTVT.

This clone was counted between two and nine times. Written as DNA, the CDR3 is TGTGCCTCCACACAGGGTATAGAGCAGTACTTC. Its protein product is CASTQGIEQYF. J is TRBJ2-7 and V is TRBV30, with D possibly TRBD1 on 6 matching bases. V was cut by 7 bases and J by 7 bases, with 14 bases left in between. The germline CDR1 and CDR2 sequences are GTSNPN and SVGIG (reference sequence). The CDR3 has 11 amino acids.

This chain uses TRBV2 with TRBJ1-2, with no clear D. The ends were cut back, 3 bases at V and 4 bases at J, with 15 bases in the middle. The germline V gene encodes CDR1 SNHLY and CDR2 FYNNEI. The CDR3 is made up of 15 amino acids. The DNA of the CDR3 is TGTGCCAGCAGTGACTATCAATTGGGTCCCTATGGCTACACCTTC. This codes for CASSDYQLGPYGYTF.

V gene TRBV4-3 combines with J gene TRBJ2-5; 7 positions agree with TRBD1. Germline-derived CDR1 and CDR2 are LGHNA and YSLEER. Trimming at V came to 0 bases and at J to 5 bases, leaving 9 bases not matched to a gene. The CDR3 extends over 16 amino acids. The CDR3 region is CASSQDAGPRGETQYF. For the CDR3, the DNA is TGCGCCAGCAGCCAAGATGCCGGACCCAGGGGGGAGACCCAGTACTTC.

This clone was detected a few times. V gene TRBV9 combines with J gene TRBJ2-1, with TRBD2 matching over 7 bases. CDR1 SGDLS and CDR2 YYNGEE come from the germline V gene. The CDR3 consists of 15 residues. The J segment lost 2 bases and the V segment lost 3 bases, leaving 5 bases of the junction unmatched. This CDR3 reads CASSAPGTTYNEQFF. The DNA of the CDR3 is TGTGCCAGCAGCGCCCCTGGGACTACCTACAATGAGCAGTTCTTC.

The gene calls are TRBV7-2 and TRBJ1-6, with D tentatively TRBD1 (5 bases). There are 16 residues in the CDR3. Trimming shortened V by 6 bases and J by 0 bases, and 12 bases separated the two germline ends. Germline V gene lookup returns CDR1 SGHTA and CDR2 FQGNSA. The CDR3 nucleotides read TGTGCCAGCAGGACCGGCGGGGGCTCCTATAATTCACCCCTCCACTTT. Translating it yields CASRTGGGSYNSPLHF.

This clone has just a few counts. The rearrangement links TRBV5-1 to TRBJ2-1; 7 bases agree with TRBD2. The CDR3 length is 15 residues. CDR1 is SGHRS, CDR2 YFSETQ, per germline. V dropped 3 bases and J dropped 6; count of bases not matched to a gene: 9. This chain's CDR3 is CASSSLTSIRNEQFF. The DNA of the CDR3 is TGCGCCAGCAGCTCCTTGACTAGCATCCGCAATGAGCAGTTCTTC. Filled out from reference TRBV5-1 and TRBJ2-1, the complete variable domain reads KAGVTQTPRYLIKTRGQQVTLSCSPISGHRSVSWYQQTPGQGLQFLFEYFSETQRNKGNFPGRFSGRQFSNSRSEMNVSTLELGDSALYLCASSSLTSIRNEQFFGPGTRLTVL.

This chain connects TRBV9 to TRBJ1-1; no clear D gene. The germline V and J ends were trimmed by 0 bases and 3 bases, with 6 bases remaining between them. Germline-derived CDR1 and CDR2 are SGDLS and YYNGEE. The CDR3 covers 13 residues. The DNA for the CDR3 is TGTGCCAGCAGCGTAGAACTTCACACTGAAGCTTTCTTT. Amino acid sequence: CASSVELHTEAFF. The full variable domain, in which reference TRBV9 and TRBJ1-1 provide the parts outside the CDR3, is DSGVTQTPKHLITATGQRVTLRCSPRSGDLSVYWYQQSLDQGLQFLIQYYNGEERAKGNILERFSAQQFPDLHSELNLSSLELGDSALYFCASSVELHTEAFFGQGTRLTVV.

The chain carries TRBV5-1 and TRBJ2-5; 9 bases fit TRBD1. CDR3 length: 15 residues. Germline lookup yields CDR1 SGHRS and CDR2 YFSETQ. Trimming removed 1 base from V and 3 bases from J; junction bases left unmatched: 4. CDR3 sequence reads: CASSLTGGLEETQYF. The CDR3 DNA follows: TGCGCCAGCAGCTTGACAGGGGGCTTGGAAGAGACCCAGTACTTC. Variable domain in full (rest from reference TRBV5-1 and TRBJ2-5): KAGVTQTPRYLIKTRGQQVTLSCSPISGHRSVSWYQQTPGQGLQFLFEYFSETQRNKGNFPGRFSGRQFSNSRSEMNVSTLELGDSALYLCASSLTGGLEETQYFGPGTRLLVL.